Presented here are 32 T cell receptor beta chains from one specimen sequenced in a study of breast tumors, draining lymph nodes, adjacent tissues. TCRdb re-analysed the multiplex PCR reads in MiXCR, keeping a single row per CDR3 protein. The data contain fewer than 150,000 distinct CDR3 sequences, 20% to 25% of them singletons. Samples came from axillary lymph nodes draining the breast cancer. The sequenced sample was axillary lymph node tissue. The receptors stem from a female donor with breast cancer. Some clones in this sample may be carry-over from other donors' samples.

With respect to this clonotype: One base away lies a much larger clone, so this may be a sequencing read error. This chain links TRBV10-3 with TRBJ2-7; tentative D call: TRBD1 (5 bases). The germline V gene has CDR1 ENHRY and CDR2 SYGVKD. The CDR3 runs 16 residues. Trimming removed 5 bases from V and 2 bases from J, with 19 bases in between. CDR3 region: CAISITDSGNPYEQYF. The CDR3 DNA follows: TGTGCCATCAGTATTACAGACAGTGGTAATCCCTACGAGCAGTACTTC.

The CDR3: CASSAIGGTGYSGNTIYF. CDR3 sequence (DNA): TGCGCCAGCAGCGCCATCGGGGGGACAGGGTATAGTGGAAACACCATATATTTT. J is TRBJ1-3 and V is TRBV5-1; 9 positions match TRBD1. After removal of 4 bases from V and 3 bases from J, the junction contained 14 bases not matched to a gene. Germline-derived CDR1 and CDR2 are SGHRS and YFSETQ. The CDR3 covers 18 residues.

This clonotype was detected ten times or more. The chain employs TRBV20-1 and TRBJ2-1; the match to TRBD2 covers 7 bases. This CDR3 contains 14 residues. The trim removed 3 bases at V and 6 bases at J, leaving 8 bases unmatched. Germline V gives CDR1 DFQATT, CDR2 SNEGSKA (reference sequence). CDR3 in DNA: TGCAGTGCTAGGTTGGTAGCGGGTCCCAATGAGCAGTTCTTC. Translated, it gives CSARLVAGPNEQFF.

This clonotype was recorded many times. The chain carries TRBV10-1 and TRBJ2-2; no definite D call. CDR3 length: 13 residues. V was shortened by 0 bases and J by 6 bases, with 5 bases between the two germline ends. CDR1 is WNHNN, CDR2 SYGVQD, per germline (reference sequence). CDR3 nucleotide sequence: TGCGCCAGCAGTGAGTCTATTGCCGGGGAGCTGTTTTTT. Protein product: CASSESIAGELFF.

The sample holds many counts of this clonotype. V is TRBV4-2 and J is TRBJ2-3; tentatively, D is TRBD1 (6 bases). The CDR3 is made up of 15 amino acids. The germline CDR1 and CDR2 sequences are LGHNA and YNFKEQ. V shed 1 base and J shed 5 bases, with 13 bases lying between them. In DNA form, the CDR3 reads TGTGCCAGCAGCCAAGGGACAGTTCGGGGAGATACGCAGTATTTT. This encodes CASSQGTVRGDTQYF.

This clonotype was observed a single time. The chain recombines TRBV28 with TRBJ1-5; the D gene is possibly TRBD1 (5 bases). V lost 1 base and J lost 3, with 10 bases in between. Germline values: CDR1 MDHEN, CDR2 SYDVKM. The CDR3 totals 15 residues. The CDR3 reads CASSLSQGSNQPQHF. In DNA form, the CDR3 reads TGTGCCAGCAGTTTATCGCAGGGATCCAATCAGCCCCAGCATTTT. Together with reference TRBV28 and TRBJ1-5, the CDR3 gives the full variable domain: DVKVTQSSRYLVKRTGEKVFLECVQDMDHENMFWYRQDPGLGLRLIYFSYDVKMKEKGDIPEGYSVSREKKERFSLILESASTNQTSMYLCASSLSQGSNQPQHFGDGTRLSIL.

This clonotype was seen many times. This chain connects TRBV7-8 to TRBJ1-6; no clear D. The CDR3 is 13 residues long. V lost 8 bases to trimming and J lost 7 bases, with 12 bases between them. Germline CDR1 reads SGHVS; CDR2 reads FQNEAQ. CDR3 DNA sequence: TGTGCCAGCGCCCCTCCGGGGAATTCACCCCTCCACTTT. It specifies CASAPPGNSPLHF.

Many counts were recorded for this clonotype. The rearrangement links TRBV6-1 to TRBJ2-1, with TRBD2 matching 7 bases. This CDR3 spans 15 amino acids. V lost 5 bases, J lost 6 bases, and 10 bases stayed unmatched. Germline V gene sequence: CDR1 MNHNS, CDR2 SASEGT. The CDR3 coding sequence is TGTGCCAGCAGTCGTAGCGGGTCCACGTTCAATGAGCAGTTCTTC. Amino acid sequence: CASSRSGSTFNEQFF.

The table lists this clonotype with a few counts. The chain employs TRBV27 and TRBJ2-7, with D maybe TRBD1 (5 bases). Germline loops: CDR1 MNHEY, CDR2 SMNVEV (reference sequence). V lost 2 bases to trimming and J lost 5 bases, with 16 bases between them. The CDR3 runs to 15 residues. This chain's CDR3 is CASSLRQPSTNEQYF. CDR3 DNA: TGTGCCAGCAGTTTACGACAGCCTAGTACAAACGAGCAGTACTTC.

In its sample, this clonotype was seen many times. This chain connects TRBV27 to TRBJ2-2; D remains unclear. Germline V lookup: CDR1 MNHEY, CDR2 SMNVEV (reference sequence). V shed 3 bases and J shed 8 bases, with 7 bases lying between them. The CDR3 spans 12 residues. The CDR3 loop reads CASSFVPGELFF. CDR3 DNA: TGTGCCAGCAGTTTTGTTCCAGGGGAGCTGTTTTTT.

This clonotype has a count of ten or more. The chain uses TRBV4-1 and TRBJ1-2; 7 nucleotides line up with TRBD1. The CDR3 has 16 amino acids. V lost 4 bases to trimming and J lost 1 base; unmatched junction nucleotides: 9. CDR1 is MGHRA and CDR2 is YSYEKL in the germline V gene. In nucleotides, the CDR3 is TGCGCCAGCAGCCGACTTGGACAGGACCTTAACTATGGCTACACCTTC. This sequence encodes CASSRLGQDLNYGYTF.

There are many counts of this clonotype. The chain links TRBV7-2 to TRBJ2-7; 10 positions match TRBD1. The CDR3 spans 15 residues. The V segment lost 4 bases and the J segment 3 bases; nucleotides outside the gene matches: 6. The germline gives CDR1 SGHTA, CDR2 FQGNSA. The CDR3 DNA is TGTGCCAGCAGCTATCGACAGGGGGCCCACTACGAGCAGTACTTC. This gives the protein CASSYRQGAHYEQYF.

For this clonotype: Just one base apart from a much larger clone, this may be a read error. This chain uses TRBV28 with TRBJ2-3; D uncertain. V was clipped by 6 bases and J by 1 base, with 5 bases between them. This CDR3 region has 12 residues. CDR1 and CDR2 (germline): MDHEN, SYDVKM. The CDR3: CASRAGTDTQYF. CDR3 nucleotide sequence: TGTGCCAGCAGGGCTGGCACAGATACGCAGTATTTT.

At least ten counts were recorded for this clonotype. The rearrangement links TRBV12-3 or TRBV12-4 to TRBJ1-2, with TRBD1 identical over 7 bases. This CDR3 is built from 12 residues. V dropped 6 bases and J dropped 6; count of bases not matched to a gene: 4. This CDR3 reads CASSRTGDGYTF. The CDR3 nucleotides are TGTGCCAGCAGCCGCACAGGGGATGGCTACACCTTC.

This clonotype has ten or more counts. This chain links TRBV5-6 with TRBJ2-3; unclear D gene. This CDR3 has 17 amino acids. Germline lookup yields CDR1 SGHDT and CDR2 YYEEEE. V was clipped by 0 bases and J by 4 bases, with 18 bases between them. The CDR3 bases are TGTGCCAGCAGCTTGGATTCAGGATCAGCGAGAGCAGATACGCAGTATTTT. Translation: CASSLDSGSARADTQYF.

Details on this clonotype: This clone may be a read error of a much larger clone one base away. The chain links TRBV5-8 to TRBJ1-5; D gene unclear. The V gene's germline CDR1 is SGHTS and CDR2 YDEGEE. V lost 6 bases and J lost 1, with 14 bases in between. The length of the CDR3 is 15 residues. CDR3 in amino acids: CASTFGPRSNQPQHF. The CDR3 DNA reads as TGTGCCAGCACCTTCGGTCCACGGAGCAATCAGCCCCAGCATTTT.

Notes on this clonotype: This sequence may be a read error, since a much larger clone differs from it by one base. This chain uses TRBV5-1 with TRBJ1-4, with D possibly TRBD1 on 5 matching bases. The germline V gene has CDR1 SGHRS and CDR2 YFSETQ. The V end was cut by 0 bases, the J end by 7 bases, with 10 bases between. The CDR3 is made up of 14 amino acids. For the CDR3, the DNA is TGCGCCAGCAGCTTGGTGGGGAGGGGTGAAAAACTGTTTTTT. Its protein is CASSLVGRGEKLFF.

This clonotype was counted ten times or more. V and J are TRBV11-2 and TRBJ2-7; D remains ambiguous. Germline V gene sequence: CDR1 SGHAT, CDR2 FQNNGV. V dropped 5 bases and J dropped 7 bases, with 18 bases sitting between them. The CDR3 is 14 residues long. For the CDR3, the DNA is TGTGCCAGCAGCCTCAACCTACCCTCGCGGGAGCAGTACTTC. Translated: CASSLNLPSREQYF.

This clonotype appeared a few times. The chain couples TRBV5-4 to TRBJ2-1, with 10 bases fitting TRBD2. Unmatched junction bases numbered 18, after V lost 8 bases and J lost 7 bases. The CDR3 sequence is 17 residues long. Germline V gene data show CDR1 as SGHNT and CDR2 as YYREEE (reference sequence). The CDR3 coding sequence is TGTGCCAGTACAAAGGGGCTAGCGGGGGCGGGGGGGAATGAGCAGTTCTTC. It encodes CASTKGLAGAGGNEQFF.

A note on this clonotype: It may be a read error: a sequence one base away is much more abundant. The V gene is TRBV6-1, the J gene TRBJ1-5; D is ambiguous. The CDR3 is 12 amino acids. The germline V and J ends were trimmed by 7 bases and 7 bases, with 11 bases remaining between them. CDR1 is MNHNS and CDR2 is SASEGT in the germline V gene. The CDR3 sequence: CASTLSRQPQHF. The CDR3 nucleotides read TGTGCCAGCACCTTATCGAGGCAGCCCCAGCATTTT.

The chain combines TRBV9 with TRBJ1-1, with D possibly being TRBD1 (5 bases). Trimming stripped 4 bases from V and 11 bases from J, with 24 bases between. CDR1 is SGDLS and CDR2 is YYNGEE in the germline V gene. This CDR3 is built from 15 residues. CDR3 in DNA: TGTGCCAGCAGCCCCTCAAGGGGCGCCGTGGATTGGGCTTTCTTT. Translated, it gives CASSPSRGAVDWAFF.

The sample holds many counts of this clonotype. The chain employs TRBV24-1 and TRBJ2-7; TRBD2 agrees at 13 bases. The CDR3 extends over 17 amino acids. The ends lost 3 bases at V and 2 bases at J; junction bases unmatched: 6. Germline CDR1 and CDR2: KGHDR and SFDVKD. CDR3 sequence (DNA): TGTGCCACCAGTGATCATCCCACTAGCGGGAGGGCCTACGAGCAGTACTTC. Protein product: CATSDHPTSGRAYEQYF.

This clonotype was counted at least ten times. V is TRBV10-3 and J is TRBJ2-7; 7 bases map to TRBD1. Germline-derived CDR1 and CDR2 are ENHRY and SYGVKD. The length of the CDR3 is 14 residues. J lost 5 bases, V lost 10 bases, and 14 bases had no gene match. The DNA for the CDR3 is TGTGCCACTAATCCTGACAGGGTGGACCACGAGCAGTACTTC. Its translation: CATNPDRVDHEQYF.

This clonotype was recorded at least ten times. The V call is TRBV7-2, the J call TRBJ2-5; D unresolved. Deletions cut 1 base from V and 5 bases from J, with 5 bases between. Germline CDR1 is SGHTA and CDR2 is FQGNSA. This CDR3 is 12 amino acids long. This chain's CDR3 is CASSLGWETQYF. CDR3 sequence (DNA): TGTGCCAGCAGCTTAGGATGGGAGACCCAGTACTTC.

This clonotype appeared many times. This sequence joins TRBV2 and TRBJ2-5; tentatively, D is TRBD1 (5 bases). Germline loops: CDR1 SNHLY, CDR2 FYNNEI. This CDR3 comprises 13 residues. Trimming took 3 bases from V and 4 from J, leaving 9 bases between them. The CDR3 region has the DNA TGTGCCAGCAGTGACAGGGAACGAGAGACCCAGTACTTC. As protein: CASSDRERETQYF.

The J gene is TRBJ2-7, the V gene TRBV20-1; the D call may be TRBD1 or TRBD2 (5 bases each). The CDR3 spans 13 residues. V was cut by 0 bases and J by 4 bases, with 10 bases left in between. CDR1 is DFQATT, CDR2 SNEGSKA, per germline (reference sequence). CDR3 amino acids: CSARDGGWYEQYF. The CDR3 DNA is TGCAGTGCTAGAGATGGGGGTTGGTACGAGCAGTACTTC.

This clonotype was picked up many times. The rearrangement uses TRBV6-6 and TRBJ2-7; 11 positions agree with TRBD1. The CDR3 spans 15 residues. The germline V gene encodes CDR1 MNHNY and CDR2 SVGAGI (reference sequence). The junction had 5 bases not matched to a gene; V was cut back by 3 bases and J by 4 bases. The CDR3 loop is CASSYRGQGAYEQYF. In DNA, the CDR3 is TGTGCCAGCAGTTATCGCGGACAGGGGGCATACGAGCAGTACTTC.

V gene TRBV19 combines with J gene TRBJ1-1, with no clear D. From germline, CDR1 is LNHDA and CDR2 SQIVND (reference sequence). The CDR3 sequence is 12 residues long. Trimming shortened V by 5 bases and J by 7 bases, and 11 bases separated the two germline ends. The CDR3, as DNA: TGTGCCAGTAGTGGTCCAGGCGGTGAAGCTTTCTTT. Translating it yields CASSGPGGEAFF.

At least ten counts were recorded for this clonotype. One end of the junction fails to match germline, which may point to a read error. The chain recombines TRBV7-7 with TRBJ2-3, with D hard to call. The length of the CDR3 is 13 residues. CDR1 is SSHAT and CDR2 is FNYEAQ in the germline V gene (reference sequence). CDR3 sequence: CASSSGQFDTQYF. The DNA for the CDR3 is TGTGCTAGCAGCTCCGGTCAGTTTGATACGCAGTATTTT.

This clonotype appeared a few times. This may stem from a read error, because a much larger clone lies one nucleotide away. The J gene is TRBJ2-7, the V gene TRBV19, with TRBD1 identical over 7 bases. V dropped 5 bases and J dropped 5; count of bases not matched to a gene: 12. CDR1 and CDR2 from the germline V gene are LNHDA and SQIVND (reference sequence). This CDR3 spans 15 amino acids. CDR3 region: CASSARAGGRHEQYF. The CDR3 nucleotides are TGTGCCAGTAGTGCCCGGGCAGGGGGTAGGCACGAGCAGTACTTC.

A few counts support this clonotype. The rearrangement uses TRBV28 and TRBJ1-2; D not certain. The V end was cut by 2 bases, the J end by 8 bases, with 18 bases between. The CDR3 sequence is 15 residues long. The V gene's germline CDR1 is MDHEN and CDR2 SYDVKM. The CDR3 sequence is CASSLGRMNPGGYTF. CDR3 sequence (DNA): TGTGCCAGCAGTTTAGGGCGGATGAACCCGGGGGGCTACACCTTC.

The sample holds many counts of this clonotype. The chain links TRBV7-3 to TRBJ2-7; 9 nucleotides align to TRBD1. This CDR3 comprises 13 residues. J lost 3 bases, V lost 4 bases, and 1 base had no gene match. Looked up from germline, CDR1 is SGHTA and CDR2 is FQGTGA. CDR3 amino acids: CASSSDRGYEQYF. The CDR3 nucleotides are TGTGCCAGCAGCTCGGACAGGGGCTACGAGCAGTACTTC.